This T cell receptor (beta chain) was sequenced for a study of blood T cell repertoires in COVID-19. The repertoire was sequenced with immunoSEQ multiplex PCR; TCRdb's copy has only in-frame clones and lacks some. This table holds some 510,000 clones, around 87% found once. The age range of participants was about 18 to 90 years, with residence in some 25 US areas. With V trimmed by 1 base and J by 4 bases, 3 bases remained unmatched. Germline values: CDR1 MNHNS, CDR2 SASEGT. This CDR3 is built from 14 residues. Sample: PBMCs or T cells enriched from blood (not recorded which). The V gene is TRBV6-1, the J gene TRBJ1-1; 7 bases match TRBD1. The sequence derives from a middle-aged woman who had recovered from COVID-19. The CDR3 DNA is TGTGCCAGCAGTGAAGTGGAGGGGGCCACTGAAGCTTTCTTT. Translated: CASSEVEGATEAFF.